The 9 T cell receptor beta chains reported below all come from one sample, sequenced in a study of control samples from healthy donors and cancer patients. The table came from immunoSEQ multiplex PCR; TCRdb's copy has only in-frame clones and leaves some out. The sample consists of roughly 100,000 clones, about nine tenths of them appearing once. The sample taken for sequencing was blood. All receptors derive from a woman aged 30 to 39 in good health.

The chain carries TRBV27 and TRBJ1-4; D not certain. V dropped 6 bases and J dropped 7 bases, with 18 bases sitting between them. CDR3 length equals 15 residues. Looked up from germline, CDR1 is MNHEY and CDR2 is SMNVEV (reference sequence). The CDR3 region has the DNA TGTGCCAGCAGCCTTACCTTGGGGTACGGTGAAAAACTGTTTTTT. Protein sequence: CASSLTLGYGEKLFF.

The rearrangement joins TRBV3-1 (or the pseudogene TRBV3-2) to TRBJ2-1; 11 bases line up with TRBD2. Germline CDR1 reads LGHDT; CDR2 reads YNNKEL (reference sequence). The CDR3 is 20 residues long. Unmatched junction bases numbered 14, after V lost 0 bases and J lost 4 bases. The CDR3 protein is CASSQDRVGLAGGRYNEQFF. In DNA form, the CDR3 reads TGTGCCAGCAGCCAAGATCGGGTAGGGCTAGCGGGAGGCCGATACAATGAGCAGTTCTTC.

With respect to this clone: The same CDR3 also results from other DNA sequences found in this sample. The rearrangement uses TRBV9 and TRBJ2-1, with D unclear. The CDR3 loop spans 12 amino acids. V lost 0 bases and J lost 8, with 6 bases in between. Germline assignment: CDR1 SGDLS and CDR2 YYNGEE. In DNA, the CDR3 is TGTGCCAGCAGCGTAGTTGGAGATGAGCAGTTCTTC. The encoded protein is CASSVVGDEQFF.

The chain recombines TRBV7-9 with TRBJ2-2, with unresolved D. In germline, CDR1 is SEHNR, CDR2 FQNEAQ (reference sequence). The length of the CDR3 is 13 residues. The germline V and J ends were trimmed by 2 bases and 4 bases, with 5 bases remaining between them. The CDR3 nucleotides read TGTGCCAGCAGCTTAACCGGCACCGGGGAGCTGTTTTTT. As protein: CASSLTGTGELFF.

V usage is TRBV6-1 and J usage is TRBJ1-1, with a possible D match to TRBD1 (5 bases). Trimming removed 1 base at V and 0 bases at J, with 9 bases between. The CDR3 extends over 15 amino acids. Germline CDR1 and CDR2: MNHNS and SASEGT. The CDR3 loop reads CASSEDWGMNTEAFF. The CDR3 nucleotides are TGTGCCAGCAGTGAAGATTGGGGGATGAACACTGAAGCTTTCTTT.

This chain uses TRBV6-1 with TRBJ1-3, with D unclear. The CDR3 sequence is 16 residues long. CDR1 is MNHNS, CDR2 SASEGT, per germline. V lost 1 base to trimming and J lost 0 bases, with 10 bases between them. CDR3 sequence: CASSEVPINSGNTIYF. In DNA, the CDR3 is TGTGCCAGCAGTGAAGTCCCCATAAACTCTGGAAACACCATATATTTT.

The V gene is TRBV12-5, the J gene TRBJ2-3, with D perhaps matching TRBD2 (6 bases). The CDR3 runs 13 residues. The germline CDR1 and CDR2 sequences are LGHNT and FRNRAP. V was pared by 4 bases and J by 1 base, with 6 bases between. CDR3 loop: CASGSGGTDTQYF. The CDR3, as DNA: TGTGCTAGTGGTTCGGGGGGCACAGATACGCAGTATTTT.

J is TRBJ1-5 and V is TRBV7-8; D is unclear. This CDR3 comprises 14 residues. V shed 9 bases and J shed 2 bases, with 14 bases lying between them. CDR1 SGHVS and CDR2 FQNEAQ come from the germline V gene. The CDR3 DNA reads TGTGCCAGTAGAGAAGAGTCAGGCAATCAGCCCCAGCATTTT. Residues: CASREESGNQPQHF. Full variable domain (outside the CDR3, taken from reference TRBV7-8 and TRBJ1-5): GAGVSQSPRYKVAKRGQDVALRCDPISGHVSLFWYQQALGQGPEFLTYFQNEAQLDKSGLPSDRFFAERPEGSVSTLKIQRTQQEDSAVYLCASREESGNQPQHFGDGTRLSIL.

V usage is TRBV5-1 and J usage is TRBJ2-5; D gene uncertain. The V end was cut by 3 bases, the J end by 1 base, with 1 base between. The CDR3 extends over 11 amino acids. CDR1 is SGHRS and CDR2 is YFSETQ in the germline V gene. The CDR3 DNA follows: TGCGCCAGCAGCTCCCAAGAGACCCAGTACTTC. Amino acid sequence: CASSSQETQYF.